The following is a T cell receptor (beta chain) sequence with its context. An end of the junction differs from the germline gene, which may be a read error. This sample was taken from a study of blood T cell repertoires in COVID-19. Assay: immunoSEQ multiplex PCR; the TCRdb copy retains only in-frame clones and omits some. The table records about 360,000 clones, around 87% of them present only once. Per germline, CDR1 SGHNT and CDR2 YYREEE (reference sequence). There are 14 residues in the CDR3. The V call is TRBV5-4, the J call TRBJ1-2, with 9 bases aligning to TRBD1. The source is a man aged 35-49 years in a cohort exposed to, infected with or recovered from COVID-19 (not recorded which). The specimen was PBMCs or T cells enriched from blood (not recorded which). The CDR3 protein is CASRLDRGFDGYTF. CDR3 in DNA: TGTGCCAGCAGGTTGGACAGGGGATTTGATGGCTACACCTTC.